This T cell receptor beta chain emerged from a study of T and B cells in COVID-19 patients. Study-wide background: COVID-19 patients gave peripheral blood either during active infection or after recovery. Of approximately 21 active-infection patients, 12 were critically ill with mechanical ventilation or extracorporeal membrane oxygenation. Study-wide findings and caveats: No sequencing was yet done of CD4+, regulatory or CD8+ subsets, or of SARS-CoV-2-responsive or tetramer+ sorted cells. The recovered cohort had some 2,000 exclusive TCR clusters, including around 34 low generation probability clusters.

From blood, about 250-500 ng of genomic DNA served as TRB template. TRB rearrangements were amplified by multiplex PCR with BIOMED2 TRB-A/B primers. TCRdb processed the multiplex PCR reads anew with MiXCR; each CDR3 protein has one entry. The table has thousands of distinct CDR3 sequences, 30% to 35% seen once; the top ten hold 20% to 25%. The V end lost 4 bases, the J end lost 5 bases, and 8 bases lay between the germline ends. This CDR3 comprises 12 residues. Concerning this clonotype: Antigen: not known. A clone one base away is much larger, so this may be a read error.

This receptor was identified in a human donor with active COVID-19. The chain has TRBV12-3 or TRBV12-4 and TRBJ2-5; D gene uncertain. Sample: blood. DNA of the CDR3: TGTGCCAGCAGTTATGATGCGGAGACCCAGTACTTC. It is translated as CASSYDAETQYF.